Presented here are 14 T cell receptor beta chains from one specimen sequenced in a study of metastatic and nonmetastatic thyroid tumors. TCRdb re-called clones via MiXCR from the PCR reads. The sample has roughly 65,000 clones, 13% to 15% seen once. All patients were treatment-naive before thyroid surgery. The sequencing sample was made of blood. The receptors stem from a male donor with papillary thyroid cancer or a benign thyroid nodule (not recorded which). Some clones in this sample may be carry-over from other donors' samples.

This clone was recorded many times. The J gene is TRBJ2-1, the V gene TRBV20-1, with unresolved D. Per germline, CDR1 DFQATT and CDR2 SNEGSKA (reference sequence). The V end was cut by 0 bases, the J end by 6 bases, with 9 bases between. This CDR3 has 13 residues. The CDR3 nucleotides read TGCAGTGCTAGAGATCCACAGTTCAATGAGCAGTTCTTC. Amino acids: CSARDPQFNEQFF.

This clone was counted ten times or more. The chain is built from TRBV6-1 and TRBJ2-5; 9 nucleotides align to TRBD1. CDR1 is MNHNS and CDR2 is SASEGT in the germline V gene. This CDR3 contains 16 residues. V lost 6 bases, J lost 1 base, and 9 bases stayed unmatched. The CDR3: CASRSGQGGSQETQYF. The CDR3 nucleotides are TGTGCCAGCAGGTCGGGACAGGGAGGATCCCAAGAGACCCAGTACTTC.

At least ten counts were recorded for this clone. The chain joins TRBV5-4 to TRBJ2-6, with 9 bases aligning to TRBD2. The CDR3 spans 16 residues. CDR1 is SGHNT and CDR2 is YYREEE in the germline V gene (reference sequence). J lost 2 bases, V lost 4 bases, and 4 bases had no gene match. The CDR3 here is CASSTREGPGANVLTF. In DNA form, the CDR3 reads TGTGCCAGCAGCACGCGGGAGGGCCCTGGGGCCAACGTCCTGACTTTC.

This sequence joins TRBV5-1 and TRBJ2-2, with 8 bases identical to TRBD1. V lost 2 bases to trimming and J lost 4 bases; unmatched junction nucleotides: 4. This CDR3 is built from 15 residues. Germline-derived CDR1 and CDR2 are SGHRS and YFSETQ. The CDR3 DNA reads as TGCGCCAGCAGCTTCGGGCAGGGGGCCACCGGGGAGCTGTTTTTT. Amino acid sequence: CASSFGQGATGELFF.

This clone was recorded at least ten times. The CDR3 sequence is CASSWDSRRNYGYTF. The DNA of the CDR3 is TGTGCCAGCAGCTGGGACAGTCGGCGAAACTATGGCTACACCTTC. The chain combines TRBV6-1 with TRBJ1-2; 7 positions agree with TRBD1. V gave up 6 bases and J gave up 2 bases; unmatched junction bases: 9. In germline, CDR1 is MNHNS, CDR2 SASEGT. CDR3 length: 15 residues.

At least ten counts were recorded for this clone. This chain uses TRBV6-1 with TRBJ1-3, with 8 bases aligning to TRBD1. The CDR3 is 14 residues long. V gave up 5 bases and J gave up 4 bases; unmatched junction bases: 4. Germline assignment: CDR1 MNHNS and CDR2 SASEGT. This CDR3 reads CASSSWDRGNTIYF. As DNA, the CDR3 is TGTGCCAGCAGTTCCTGGGACAGGGGAAACACCATATATTTT.

The J gene is TRBJ1-1, the V gene TRBV5-4; D is unclear. Germline CDR1 reads SGHNT; CDR2 reads YYREEE (reference sequence). CDR3 length: 13 amino acids. The V end was cut by 0 bases, the J end by 6 bases, with 9 bases between. CDR3 protein: CASSLDGFAEAFF. The CDR3 region has the DNA TGTGCCAGCAGCTTGGATGGGTTCGCTGAAGCTTTCTTT.

The chain recombines TRBV11-2 with TRBJ2-7; no definite D call. V was shortened by 2 bases and J by 1 base, with 12 bases between the two germline ends. Germline values: CDR1 SGHAT, CDR2 FQNNGV. The CDR3 totals 15 residues. Here the CDR3 reads CASSLTQTNSYEQYF. CDR3 coding DNA: TGTGCCAGCAGCTTAACACAGACGAATTCCTACGAGCAGTACTTC.

This clone has a count of ten or more. This rearrangement joins TRBV28 to TRBJ1-2; no firm D call. Germline V gives CDR1 MDHEN, CDR2 SYDVKM. The CDR3 has 16 amino acids. With 7 bases removed from V and 3 bases from J, the gap between germline ends came to 21 bases. The CDR3 DNA sequence: TGTGCCAGCACCAGGACGCCGGGCGACCCCCACTATGGCTACACCTTC. Its protein is CASTRTPGDPHYGYTF.

On this clone itself: A much larger clone differs from this one at a single base, so this may be a read error. The V and J genes are TRBV6-1 and TRBJ1-4, with unresolved D. Looked up from germline, CDR1 is MNHNS and CDR2 is SASEGT. The CDR3 is made up of 14 amino acids. The V gene lost 8 bases and the J gene lost 3 bases, with 13 bases spanning the gap. CDR3 protein: CASYLMGSNEKLFF. For the CDR3, the DNA is TGTGCCAGCTATCTCATGGGATCTAATGAAAAACTGTTTTTT.

The table lists this clone with many counts. The J gene is TRBJ2-7, the V gene TRBV5-8; D is uncertain. V lost 4 bases and J 3 bases, leaving 5 bases between the germline ends. This CDR3 comprises 11 residues. CDR1 and CDR2 (germline): SGHTS, YDEGEE. The chain's CDR3 is CASSLFYEQYF. In DNA, the CDR3 is TGTGCCAGCAGCCTTTTCTACGAGCAGTACTTC.

The chain has TRBV20-1 and TRBJ2-2; 10 bases fit TRBD2. The CDR3 extends over 17 amino acids. Germline V gene lookup returns CDR1 DFQATT and CDR2 SNEGSKA (reference sequence). The V gene end was trimmed by 0 bases and the J gene end by 5 bases; junction bases not matched to a gene: 9. Here the CDR3 DNA reads TGCAGTGCTAGAGATAGTGCCCCTAGCGGGAGTACCGGGGAGCTGTTTTTT. Protein sequence: CSARDSAPSGSTGELFF.

This clone appeared many times. The sample carries other DNA sequences with the same CDR3. This rearrangement joins TRBV14 to TRBJ1-1, with D hard to call. Trimming shortened V by 1 base and J by 3 bases, and 6 bases separated the two germline ends. From germline, CDR1 is SGHDN and CDR2 FVKESK. The CDR3 consists of 13 residues. The DNA for the CDR3 is TGTGCCAGCAGCCAAGCCCCGTACACTGAAGCTTTCTTT. This codes for CASSQAPYTEAFF.

This clone was recorded at least ten times. J is TRBJ1-2 and V is TRBV2, with D possibly TRBD1 on 5 matching bases. V shed 6 bases and J shed 8 bases, with 19 bases lying between them. The CDR3 extends over 14 amino acids. CDR1 and CDR2 (germline): SNHLY, FYNNEI. CDR3 bases: TGTGCCAGCAGCGGGGGATCCTTAAGCGGCGGCTACACCTTC. Translated: CASSGGSLSGGYTF. Variable domain in full (rest from reference TRBV2 and TRBJ1-2): EPEVTQTPSHQVTQMGQEVILRCVPISNHLYFYWYRQILGQKVEFLVSFYNNEISEKSEIFDDQFSVERPDGSNFTLKIRSTKLEDSAMYFCASSGGSLSGGYTFGSGTRLTVV.